A selection of T cell receptor beta chains follows, all from one sample in a study of T cell responses to AZD1222 COVID-19 vaccine. Measured with immunoSEQ multiplex PCR; TCRdb has only the in-frame clones, and not every one. The sample consists of fewer than 120,000 clones, around 82% of them appearing once. Sequenced material: peripheral blood, taken on day 0 of AZD1222 vaccination. The receptors shown here come from an adult in good health. Each CDR3 is given with its conserved first and last residue. The order of the fields is V gene, D gene, clone size, J gene, CDR3 protein, CDR3 DNA. The D gene is left open where the match is weak. The size entry is marked missing in some rows and otherwise reads once, few, many or a size class.

TRBV9	TRBD2	NA	TRBJ2-5	CASSFRGLAGGQETQYF	TGTGCCAGCAGCTTCCGAGGACTAGCGGGCGGACAAGAGACCCAGTACTTC
TRBV27	TRBD1	NA	TRBJ1-4	CASSGDRVFSNEKLFF	TGTGCCAGCAGTGGTGACAGGGTGTTTTCTAATGAAAAACTGTTTTTT
TRBV18	TRBD2	NA	TRBJ2-1	CASSPSNGGRLNEQFF	TGTGCCAGCTCACCATCAAACGGGGGGAGACTCAATGAGCAGTTCTTC
TRBV15	TRBD1	NA	TRBJ1-5	CATEERGLDDQPQHF	TGTGCCACCGAAGAGAGGGGGCTTGATGATCAGCCCCAGCATTTT
TRBV7-2	TRBD1	NA	TRBJ2-4	CASSLGPSGGAKNIQYF	TGTGCCAGCAGCTTAGGACCTTCAGGGGGTGCCAAAAACATTCAGTACTTC
TRBV18	NA	NA	TRBJ2-3	CASFLGGGTDTQYF	TGTGCCAGCTTCCTGGGTGGGGGCACAGATACGCAGTATTTT
TRBV5-1	TRBD1	NA	TRBJ2-2	CASSLFPGQGRSGELFF	TGCGCCAGCAGCCTCTTCCCCGGACAGGGGCGTTCCGGGGAGCTGTTTTTT
TRBV6-5	TRBD2	NA	TRBJ2-1	CASSSPGLASSNEQFF	TGTGCCAGCAGTTCACCGGGACTAGCGAGTTCAAATGAGCAGTTCTTC
TRBV28	NA	NA	TRBJ2-7	CASSLAGSSYEQYF	TGTGCCAGCAGTTTGGCAGGAAGCTCCTACGAGCAGTACTTC
TRBV11-2	NA	NA	TRBJ2-2	CASRRPGRITSTGELFF	TGTGCCAGCAGGCGACCAGGACGGATCACCTCCACCGGGGAGCTGTTTTTT
TRBV4-3	NA	NA	TRBJ2-1	CASSRDTPYNEQFF	TGCGCCAGCAGCAGAGACACCCCCTACAATGAGCAGTTCTTC
TRBV28	TRBD2	once	TRBJ2-2	CASSLRTSGQNTGELFF	TGTGCCAGCAGTTTGCGGACTAGCGGCCAGAACACCGGGGAGCTGTTTTTT
TRBV18	TRBD1	NA	TRBJ2-3	CASSPPRGDRSADTQYF	TGTGCCAGCTCACCCCCTAGGGGGGACAGGTCTGCAGATACGCAGTATTTT
TRBV4-1	TRBD1	NA	TRBJ1-2	CASSTASTGGNYGYTF	TGCGCCAGCAGCACCGCCAGTACAGGGGGCAACTATGGCTACACCTTC
TRBV28	NA	NA	TRBJ1-5	CASSLVTYNQPQHF	TGTGCCAGCAGTTTAGTTACCTACAATCAGCCCCAGCATTTT
TRBV2	TRBD2	once	TRBJ2-7	CASKTSGLSYEQYF	TGTGCCAGTAAGACTAGCGGACTTTCCTACGAGCAGTACTTC
TRBV6-6	NA	NA	TRBJ1-2	CASSYSMTTLRDGYTF	TGTGCCAGCAGTTACTCGATGACAACCCTAAGGGATGGCTACACCTTC
TRBV18	NA	NA	TRBJ1-4	CASSPLSNEKLFF	TGTGCCAGCTCACCTTTGTCCAATGAAAAACTGTTTTTT
TRBV7-9	TRBD1	NA	TRBJ1-1	CASSPQGVGTEAFF	TGTGCCAGCAGCCCACAGGGGGTTGGCACTGAAGCTTTCTTT
TRBV7-2	NA	few	TRBJ1-1	CASSLVGTNTEAFF	TGTGCCAGCAGCTTAGTGGGGACAAACACTGAAGCTTTCTTT
TRBV12-3/TRBV12-4	NA	NA	TRBJ2-2	CASSPPMAGELFF	TGTGCCAGCAGTCCCCCCATGGCCGGGGAGCTGTTTTTT
TRBV7-9	NA	NA	TRBJ1-2	CASSGQSSYGYTF	TGTGCCAGCAGCGGACAGTCGAGCTATGGCTACACCTTC
TRBV18	NA	NA	TRBJ2-7	CASQKSGSPYEQYF	TGTGCCAGCCAGAAGAGCGGATCGCCTTACGAGCAGTACTTC
TRBV30	TRBD1	NA	TRBJ1-1	CAWGTGLSAEAFF	TGTGCCTGGGGGACAGGGCTAAGCGCTGAAGCTTTCTTT
TRBV7-2	NA	few	TRBJ1-5	CASSLAWTADQPQHF	TGTGCCAGCAGCTTAGCCTGGACCGCCGATCAGCCCCAGCATTTT
TRBV7-6	TRBD2	NA	TRBJ2-1	CASSLGTSGGAGEQFF	TGTGCCAGCAGCTTAGGCACTAGCGGGGGGGCTGGTGAGCAGTTCTTC
TRBV11-2	NA	NA	TRBJ2-1	CASSSAGYSYNEQFF	TGTGCCAGCAGCTCAGCGGGTTATTCCTACAATGAGCAGTTCTTC
TRBV7-9	TRBD1	NA	TRBJ1-1	CASTPWRGRGDTEAFF	TGTGCCAGCACCCCTTGGAGGGGGCGCGGGGATACTGAAGCTTTCTTT
TRBV19	NA	few	TRBJ1-5	CASRDRPHQPQHF	TGTGCCAGTAGGGACAGACCGCATCAGCCCCAGCATTTT
TRBV6-2/TRBV6-3	NA	few	TRBJ1-5	CASSYSGRAGQPQHF	TGTGCCAGCAGTTACTCTGGCAGGGCCGGTCAGCCCCAGCATTTT
TRBV28	TRBD1	NA	TRBJ1-5	CASSNDRVNQPQHF	TGTGCCAGCAGTAACGACAGGGTTAATCAGCCCCAGCATTTT
TRBV6-5	TRBD2	NA	TRBJ2-7	CASRTLGAGDYEQYF	TGTGCCAGCAGGACCTTGGGAGCGGGAGACTACGAGCAGTACTTC